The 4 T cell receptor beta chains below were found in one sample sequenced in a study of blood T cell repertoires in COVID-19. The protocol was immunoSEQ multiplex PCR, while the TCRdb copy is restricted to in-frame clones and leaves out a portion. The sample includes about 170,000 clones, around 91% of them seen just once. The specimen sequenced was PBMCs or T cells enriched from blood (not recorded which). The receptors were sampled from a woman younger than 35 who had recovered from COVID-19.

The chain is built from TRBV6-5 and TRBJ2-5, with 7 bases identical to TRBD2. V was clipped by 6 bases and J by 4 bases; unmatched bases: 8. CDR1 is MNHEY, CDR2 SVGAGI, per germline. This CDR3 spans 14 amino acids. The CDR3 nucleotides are TGTGCCAGCAGAAAGAGCGGGACGGGAGAGACCCAGTACTTC. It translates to CASRKSGTGETQYF.

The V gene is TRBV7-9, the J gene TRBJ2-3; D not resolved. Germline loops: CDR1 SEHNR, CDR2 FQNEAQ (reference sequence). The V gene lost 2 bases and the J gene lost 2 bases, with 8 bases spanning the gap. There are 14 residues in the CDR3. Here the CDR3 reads CASSLSLYTDTQYF. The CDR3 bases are TGTGCCAGCAGCTTATCCCTATACACAGATACGCAGTATTTT. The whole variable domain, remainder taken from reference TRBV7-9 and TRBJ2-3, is DTGVSQNPRHKITKRGQNVTFRCDPISEHNRLYWYRQTLGQGPEFLTYFQNEAQLEKSRLLSDRFSAERPKGSFSTLEIQRTEQGDSAMYLCASSLSLYTDTQYFGPGTRLTVL.

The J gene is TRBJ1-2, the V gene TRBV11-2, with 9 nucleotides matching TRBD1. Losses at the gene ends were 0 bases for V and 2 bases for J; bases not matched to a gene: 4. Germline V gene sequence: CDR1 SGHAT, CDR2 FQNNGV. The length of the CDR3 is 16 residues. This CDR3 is CASSLDGGTGNYGYTF. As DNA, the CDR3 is TGTGCCAGCAGCTTAGATGGGGGGACAGGGAACTATGGCTACACCTTC. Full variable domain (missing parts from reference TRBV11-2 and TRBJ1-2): EAGVAQSPRYKIIEKRQSVAFWCNPISGHATLYWYQQILGQGPKLLIQFQNNGVVDDSQLPKDRFSAERLKGVDSTLKIQPAKLEDSAVYLCASSLDGGTGNYGYTFGSGTRLTVV.

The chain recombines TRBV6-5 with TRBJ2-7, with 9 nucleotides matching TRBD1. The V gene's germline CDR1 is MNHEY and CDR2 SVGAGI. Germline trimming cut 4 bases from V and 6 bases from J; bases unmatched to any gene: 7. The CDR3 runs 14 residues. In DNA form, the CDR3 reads TGTGCCAGCAGTTCAACCGGGACAGGGCGCGAGCAGTACTTC. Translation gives CASSSTGTGREQYF.